These 19 T cell receptor beta chains share one sample of origin, sequenced in a study of OX40 agonist ivuxolimab in advanced cancers. The repertoire was sequenced with immunoSEQ multiplex PCR; TCRdb's copy has only in-frame clones and lacks some. The data show 150,000 to 170,000 clones, with 94% seen just once and about 0.3% held by the top ten. This specimen was CD4+ or CD8+ T cells sorted from blood, taken in a trial of the OX40 agonist ivuxolimab. The receptors here all came from an adult with an advanced solid tumor such as melanoma, head and neck, liver or kidney cancer.

The V and J genes are TRBV19 and TRBJ2-5; 10 bases map to TRBD2. Germline lookup yields CDR1 LNHDA and CDR2 SQIVND (reference sequence). The trim removed 6 bases at V and 5 bases at J, leaving 6 bases unmatched. The CDR3 is made up of 14 amino acids. The CDR3 DNA sequence: TGTGCCAGTAGGCTAGCGGGAGCAATCGAGACCCAGTACTTC. It specifies CASRLAGAIETQYF.

This chain joins TRBV18 and TRBJ1-3, with 8 nucleotides matching TRBD1. With V trimmed by 6 bases and J by 4 bases, 8 bases remained unmatched. Germline CDR1 reads KGHSH; CDR2 reads LQKENI. The CDR3 consists of 15 residues. CDR3 sequence: CASSSTGESGNTIYF. The CDR3 DNA reads as TGTGCCAGCTCTTCGACAGGGGAATCCGGAAACACCATATATTTT.

This chain joins TRBV6-5 and TRBJ1-2; D might be TRBD1 (5 bases). Germline loops: CDR1 MNHEY, CDR2 SVGAGI. The V end was cut by 5 bases, the J end by 8 bases, with 12 bases between. The CDR3 contains 12 residues. The CDR3: CASSRQGLGYTF. The CDR3 coding sequence is TGTGCCAGCAGTCGCCAGGGTCTCGGCTACACCTTC.

The chain employs TRBV29-1 and TRBJ1-2; 8 bases fit TRBD1. Germline values: CDR1 SQVTM, CDR2 ANQGSEA. The ends lost 3 bases at V and 4 bases at J; junction bases unmatched: 7. This CDR3 region has 14 residues. The CDR3: CSVDGRTGRYGYTF. CDR3 DNA: TGCAGCGTTGATGGGCGGACAGGGCGCTATGGCTACACCTTC.

In DNA, the CDR3 is TGTGCCAGCAGCGATGGGCCTGTTACTGAAGCTTTCTTT. It yields the protein CASSDGPVTEAFF. This chain uses TRBV2 with TRBJ1-1, with unresolved D. The CDR3 is 13 residues long. The germline V and J ends were trimmed by 6 bases and 5 bases, with 13 bases remaining between them. Germline V gives CDR1 SNHLY, CDR2 FYNNEI.

The chain combines TRBV6-5 with TRBJ1-5; D is perhaps TRBD1 (5 bases). Trimming shortened V by 6 bases and J by 7 bases, and 16 bases separated the two germline ends. This CDR3 contains 14 residues. Germline lookup yields CDR1 MNHEY and CDR2 SVGAGI. The CDR3 reads CASRGITGEQPQHF. The CDR3 DNA reads TGTGCCAGCAGGGGGATAACGGGGGAACAGCCCCAGCATTTT.

The chain combines TRBV14 with TRBJ1-2, with D possibly being TRBD1 (6 bases). This CDR3 is built from 18 residues. V lost 4 bases and J 6 bases, leaving 27 bases between the germline ends. The germline CDR1 and CDR2 sequences are SGHDN and FVKESK. The CDR3 spells CASSLNGYREVSPDGYTF. The CDR3 DNA reads TGTGCCAGCAGCCTAAACGGGTACAGGGAAGTCTCCCCAGATGGCTACACCTTC.

The rearrangement uses TRBV28 and TRBJ2-5, with 7 bases that match TRBD2. The V gene end was trimmed by 2 bases and the J gene end by 5 bases; junction bases not matched to a gene: 14. Per the germline V gene, CDR1 is MDHEN and CDR2 is SYDVKM. The CDR3 loop spans 17 amino acids. The CDR3 protein is CASSLIGAGRPGETQYF. CDR3 nucleotide sequence: TGTGCCAGCAGTTTAATCGGGGCCGGGAGGCCCGGGGAGACCCAGTACTTC.

In DNA, the CDR3 is TGTGCCAGCAGTTACTCGTGGGACAGCAGTAATGAAAAACTGTTTTTT. Its translation: CASSYSWDSSNEKLFF. The chain uses TRBV6-7 and TRBJ1-4, with TRBD1 matching 7 bases. TRBV6-7 is given ORF status, its function remaining uncertain. This CDR3 is 16 amino acids long. Losses at the gene ends were 0 bases for V and 4 bases for J; bases not matched to a gene: 5.

The chain carries TRBV29-1 and TRBJ2-3; 8 nucleotides line up with TRBD1. The CDR3 has 14 amino acids. V shed 2 bases and J 1 base; nucleotides not matched to a gene: 2. Germline CDR1 is SQVTM and CDR2 is ANQGSEA. CDR3 coding DNA: TGCAGCGTTGAAACGGGACAGGGCACAGATACGCAGTATTTT. This translates into CSVETGQGTDTQYF.

The gene calls are TRBV19 and TRBJ1-4; possibly TRBD1 for D (5 bases). V lost 4 bases to trimming and J lost 0 bases, with 18 bases between them. There are 18 residues in the CDR3. CDR1 is LNHDA and CDR2 is SQIVND in the germline V gene (reference sequence). Here the CDR3 reads CASSTDSHGLATNEKLFF. CDR3 bases: TGTGCCAGTAGTACCGACAGTCACGGCCTTGCAACTAATGAAAAACTGTTTTTT.

J is TRBJ1-2 and V is TRBV7-2; D not resolved. The V end was cut by 3 bases, the J end by 4 bases, with 12 bases between. This CDR3 comprises 14 residues. CDR1 and CDR2 (germline): SGHTA, FQGNSA. CDR3 protein: CASSFASGPYGYTF. DNA of the CDR3: TGTGCCAGCAGCTTCGCCTCGGGCCCCTATGGCTACACCTTC.

This rearrangement joins TRBV4-2 to TRBJ1-4, with TRBD1 identical over 8 bases. CDR1 is LGHNA and CDR2 is YNFKEQ in the germline V gene. The CDR3 runs 14 residues. The V segment lost 1 base and the J segment 8 bases; nucleotides outside the gene matches: 3. In DNA, the CDR3 is TGTGCCAGCAGCCAAGGACAGGGGTGGGAAAAACTGTTTTTT. It translates to CASSQGQGWEKLFF.

This clone was seen once. This sequence joins TRBV19 and TRBJ2-7, with D unresolved. Per germline, CDR1 LNHDA and CDR2 SQIVND (reference sequence). The CDR3 runs 14 residues. Trimming pared 5 bases from V and 4 bases from J, leaving 15 bases between. The chain's CDR3 is CASSARAPSYEQYF. In DNA, the CDR3 is TGTGCCAGTAGTGCTCGGGCTCCGTCTTACGAGCAGTACTTC.

V usage is TRBV29-1 and J usage is TRBJ2-3, with D maybe TRBD2 (6 bases). The V gene lost 4 bases and the J gene lost 0 bases, with 11 bases spanning the gap. The CDR3 has 14 residues. Germline loops: CDR1 SQVTM, CDR2 ANQGSEA. CDR3 DNA sequence: TGCAGCGTTGCGGCGGGGACTAGCACAGATACGCAGTATTTT. Translation gives CSVAAGTSTDTQYF.

This clone appeared once. The V call is TRBV27, the J call TRBJ2-7, with 11 bases fitting TRBD2. Germline CDR1 and CDR2: MNHEY and SMNVEV (reference sequence). This CDR3 has 16 amino acids. Unmatched junction bases numbered 7, after V lost 5 bases and J lost 1 base. As DNA, the CDR3 is TGTGCCAGCAGTCAGACTAGCGGGGTACCATCCTACGAGCAGTACTTC. Translated, it gives CASSQTSGVPSYEQYF.

In nucleotides, the CDR3 is TGTGCCACCAGCAGGGGGACTAGCGAGTCCACAGATACGCAGTATTTT. It encodes CATSRGTSESTDTQYF. The chain couples TRBV15 to TRBJ2-3; 10 bases align to TRBD2. CDR3 size: 16 residues. CDR1 and CDR2 (germline): LNHNV, YYDKDF (reference sequence). V gave up 3 bases and J gave up 2 bases; unmatched junction bases: 5.

The genes are TRBV6-6 and TRBJ2-1, with D possibly being TRBD1 (5 bases). The length of the CDR3 is 14 residues. V was pared by 2 bases and J by 7 bases, with 12 bases between. Germline values: CDR1 MNHNY, CDR2 SVGAGI (reference sequence). The CDR3 nucleotides are TGTGCCAGCAGTTACCGGCGACAGTCTAATGAGCAGTTCTTC. Its protein is CASSYRRQSNEQFF.

This clone was detected only a few times. This chain connects TRBV18 to TRBJ1-5; D gene uncertain. V was shortened by 1 base and J by 7 bases, with 14 bases between the two germline ends. The CDR3 is 15 amino acids. Germline assignment: CDR1 KGHSH and CDR2 LQKENI. CDR3 protein: CASSPLGSSVQPQHF. The CDR3 DNA is TGTGCCAGCTCACCACTAGGGAGCTCTGTACAGCCCCAGCATTTT. Full variable domain (outside the CDR3, taken from reference TRBV18 and TRBJ1-5): NAGVMQNPRHLVRRRGQEARLRCSPMKGHSHVYWYRQLPEEGLKFMVYLQKENIIDESGMPKERFSAEFPKEGPSILRIQQVVRGDSAAYFCASSPLGSSVQPQHFGDGTRLSIL.